This T cell receptor (beta chain) appears in the sequencing data of a study of shared T cell receptors in the human thymus. The V gene's germline CDR1 is DFQATT and CDR2 SNEGSKA (reference sequence). Trimming at V came to 6 bases and at J to 11 bases, leaving 7 bases not matched to a gene. The CDR3 is 11 residues long. Clones were read by immunoSEQ multiplex PCR, and TCRdb kept only the in-frame ones, dropping some. Here the sample spans hundreds of thousands of clones, about four fifths being singletons. The data were also submitted as part of a second study, on human thymus T cells. That work states: Resections were taken during corrective heart surgery, and the thymus tissue came from these.

The V call is TRBV20-1, the J call TRBJ2-3; 8 nucleotides align to TRBD2. The clonotype originates from a boy under two years old with a congenital heart defect. Sequenced sample: thymocytes. The CDR3 is CSARTSRGQYF. CDR3 in DNA: TGCAGTGCCAGGACTAGCCGAGGGCAGTATTTT.